The rows below give T cell receptor beta chains drawn from one sample of a study of cytomegalovirus exposure and HLA in healthy donors. TCRdb's copy holds only in-frame clones and misses some; the assay was immunoSEQ multiplex PCR. The repertoire includes 200,000 to 300,000 clones, about 81% of them detected once, and roughly 5% sits in the top ten. The sequenced sample consisted of PBMCs. The receptors come from a woman aged 40 to 50 in good health and CMV-seropositive. Both conserved end residues are part of each CDR3. Fields, in order: V gene, clone size, J gene, D gene, CDR3 protein, CDR3 DNA. The D gene is left open where the match is weak. Clone sizes are given selectively: once, few, many, or a class where the clone is expanded.

TRBV4-3	.	TRBJ1-1	TRBD1	CASSLGGQGRTEAFF	TGCGCCAGCAGCTTGGGGGGACAGGGGAGAACTGAAGCTTTCTTT
TRBV30	.	TRBJ1-2	.	CAWESGNYGYTF	TGTGCCTGGGAATCGGGAAACTATGGCTACACCTTC
TRBV15	once	TRBJ1-1	.	CATSHQHRTTEAFF	TGTGCCACCAGCCATCAGCACAGAACCACTGAAGCTTTCTTT
TRBV27	.	TRBJ1-5	TRBD1	CASSTTGTGGAQHF	TGTGCCAGCAGTACAACCGGGACAGGGGGCGCCCAGCATTTT
TRBV5-1	.	TRBJ2-5	TRBD2	CASSSLAGGNQETQYF	TGCGCCAGCAGCTCTCTAGCGGGGGGTAACCAAGAGACCCAGTACTTC
TRBV7-9	.	TRBJ2-1	TRBD2	CASSRGGLASNRDEQFF	TGTGCCAGCAGCAGGGGAGGGCTAGCATCGAACCGGGATGAGCAGTTCTTC
TRBV4-3	.	TRBJ2-7	.	CASSQVPGSAYEQYF	TGCGCCAGCAGCCAAGTTCCCGGGTCCGCCTACGAGCAGTACTTC
TRBV9	.	TRBJ1-2	.	CASSLRTATYGYTF	TGTGCCAGCAGTCTTCGGACAGCCACCTATGGCTACACCTTC
TRBV7-2	.	TRBJ2-7	.	CASSLTAGSAYEQYF	TGTGCCAGCAGCTTGACGGCAGGCTCGGCCTACGAGCAGTACTTC
TRBV4-2	few	TRBJ1-2	TRBD1	CASSQEEATGGLGYTF	TGTGCCAGCAGCCAAGAGGAGGCGACAGGGGGCCTTGGCTACACCTTC
TRBV5-4	.	TRBJ2-3	TRBD2	CASSLQLAGTDTQYF	TGTGCCAGCAGCTTGCAACTAGCGGGGACAGATACGCAGTATTTT
TRBV5-4	once	TRBJ2-2	TRBD1	CASSFPTGGGRTGELFF	TGTGCCAGCAGCTTTCCTACAGGGGGCGGGAGAACCGGGGAGCTGTTTTTT
TRBV4-2	once	TRBJ2-1	TRBD2	CASSHGTSGYNEQFF	TGTGCCAGCAGCCATGGGACTAGCGGGTACAATGAGCAGTTCTTC
TRBV5-1	.	TRBJ1-1	TRBD1	CASSYTGDPNTEAFF	TGCGCCAGCAGCTATACAGGGGACCCAAACACTGAAGCTTTCTTT
TRBV18	once	TRBJ2-1	TRBD2	CASSPSGGSYNEQFF	TGTGCCAGCTCACCGAGCGGGGGCTCCTACAATGAGCAGTTCTTC
TRBV21-1	.	TRBJ2-7	.	CASSTRQGTIYEQYF	TGTGCCAGCAGCACGAGACAAGGGACAATCTACGAGCAGTACTTC
TRBV9	.	TRBJ1-1	.	CASSVGTSMNTEAFF	TGTGCCAGCAGCGTAGGGACTTCGATGAACACTGAAGCTTTCTTT
TRBV4-1	.	TRBJ1-4	TRBD1	CASSHFRDRGLGEKLFF	TGCGCCAGCAGCCATTTCCGGGACAGGGGCCTCGGTGAAAAACTGTTCTTT
TRBV9	.	TRBJ2-6	TRBD1	CASSRQGASGANVLTF	TGTGCCAGCAGCAGACAGGGGGCATCTGGGGCCAACGTCCTGACTTTC
TRBV30	.	TRBJ2-7	.	CAWTLGVQQYF	TGTGCCTGGACTCTAGGGGTCCAGCAGTACTTC
TRBV11-3	.	TRBJ2-2	TRBD1	CASSFGRQGTTGELFF	TGTGCCAGCAGCTTTGGTAGACAGGGCACCACCGGGGAGCTGTTTTTT
TRBV10-3	.	TRBJ2-5	.	CAIKNSRGRGSETQYF	TGTGCCATCAAGAACTCCCGAGGAAGGGGCTCGGAGACCCAGTACTTC
TRBV9	.	TRBJ2-3	.	CASSGSPGHSTDTQYF	TGTGCCAGCAGCGGCTCCCCGGGACATAGCACAGATACGCAGTATTTT
TRBV7-3	.	TRBJ1-6	.	CASSLDRTYNSPLHF	TGTGCCAGCAGCTTAGACAGAACCTATAATTCACCCCTCCACTTT
TRBV27	.	TRBJ2-7	TRBD2	CASSLREGRYEQYF	TGTGCCAGCAGTTTACGGGAGGGCCGATACGAGCAGTACTTC
TRBV6-6	few	TRBJ2-7	.	CASSGFASSSYEQYF	TGTGCCAGCAGTGGTTTTGCGTCTAGCTCCTACGAGCAGTACTTC
TRBV27	.	TRBJ1-1	.	CASSSRPAATEAFF	TGTGCCAGCAGTTCCCGTCCCGCGGCCACTGAAGCTTTCTTT
TRBV18	.	TRBJ1-2	TRBD1	CASSPRDRSYYGYTF	TGTGCCAGCTCACCACGGGACAGAAGTTACTATGGCTACACCTTC
TRBV5-1	.	TRBJ2-7	TRBD1	CASSLDVIGQDYEQYF	TGCGCCAGCAGCTTGGATGTCATCGGACAGGACTACGAGCAGTACTTC
TRBV6-5	.	TRBJ1-3	TRBD1	CASRQGNENTIYF	TGTGCCAGCCGACAGGGGAACGAAAACACCATATATTTT
TRBV7-9	.	TRBJ2-7	.	CASSTTEPYEQYF	TGTGCCAGCAGTACAACAGAGCCCTACGAGCAGTACTTC
TRBV27	.	TRBJ2-2	TRBD2	CASSLGLAGGPTGELFF	TGTGCCAGCAGTCTGGGACTAGCGGGAGGGCCTACCGGGGAGCTGTTTTTT
TRBV13	.	TRBJ1-1	.	CASSLRNTGTEAFF	TGTGCCAGCAGCTTAAGAAATACGGGGACTGAAGCTTTCTTT
TRBV9	.	TRBJ1-1	TRBD1	CASSVEPRGVTEAFF	TGTGCCAGCAGCGTAGAACCCAGGGGGGTCACTGAAGCTTTCTTT
TRBV19	.	TRBJ2-1	.	CASSIRPLASYNEQFF	TGTGCCAGTAGTATACGGCCGCTAGCGTCCTACAATGAGCAGTTCTTC
TRBV27	.	TRBJ1-6	.	CASSRRIDTDSASSPLHF	TGTGCCAGCAGCCGCAGAATAGACACGGACTCCGCAAGTTCACCCCTCCACTTT
TRBV29-1	.	TRBJ1-4	.	CSVAAPRGSDLEKLFF	TGCAGCGTTGCCGCCCCCAGAGGGAGTGATTTGGAAAAACTGTTTTTT
TRBV4-2	.	TRBJ2-7	.	CASSQGREGTYEQYF	TGTGCCAGCAGCCAAGGCAGGGAAGGAACCTACGAGCAGTACTTC
TRBV6-5	.	TRBJ2-7	TRBD2	CASRSGTSGSEEQYF	TGTGCCAGCAGAAGCGGAACTAGCGGGAGTGAGGAGCAGTACTTC
TRBV29-1	.	TRBJ2-7	.	CSAGGFSSYEQYF	TGCAGCGCCGGAGGTTTTTCCTCCTACGAGCAGTACTTC
TRBV30	.	TRBJ2-3	TRBD2	CAWSMLAGGDADTQYF	TGTGCCTGGAGTATGCTAGCGGGGGGGGACGCAGATACGCAGTATTTT
TRBV6-5	.	TRBJ2-7	.	CASSRDGYEQYF	TGTGCCAGCAGCCGGGATGGCTACGAGCAGTACTTC
TRBV18	.	TRBJ2-2	.	CASSPVRGAMNTGELFF	TGTGCCAGCTCACCGGTGCGCGGGGCGATGAACACCGGGGAGCTGTTTTTT
TRBV27	few	TRBJ2-3	TRBD2	CASSLRGGSDTQYF	TGTGCCAGCAGTTTACGCGGGGGGAGCGATACGCAGTATTTT
TRBV7-2	.	TRBJ2-7	.	CASSSQQGGEQYF	TGTGCCAGCAGCTCCCAACAGGGTGGCGAGCAGTACTTC
TRBV4-3	.	TRBJ1-4	.	CASSQVGVGNEKLFF	TGCGCCAGCAGCCAAGTCGGGGTGGGGAATGAAAAACTGTTTTTT
TRBV18	.	TRBJ2-5	TRBD1	CASTTRPPTGEETQYF	TGTGCCAGCACGACCCGTCCCCCAACAGGGGAAGAGACCCAGTACTTC
TRBV6-5	.	TRBJ1-1	TRBD1	CASSRRDRGNTEAFF	TGTGCCAGCAGTAGACGGGACAGGGGGAACACTGAAGCTTTCTTT
TRBV4-1	once	TRBJ2-5	.	CASSLMGGLEETQYF	TGCGCCAGCAGCCTGATGGGGGGGCTTGAGGAGACCCAGTACTTC
TRBV10-3	.	TRBJ1-1	.	CAISEVGRGGPEAFF	TGTGCCATCAGTGAGGTCGGGCGGGGAGGACCTGAAGCTTTCTTT
TRBV5-6	once	TRBJ2-2	TRBD1	CASSLTGVVRTGELFF	TGTGCCAGCAGCTTAACAGGGGTGGTAAGGACCGGGGAGCTGTTTTTT
TRBV9	few	TRBJ1-5	.	CASSVTGGPGQPQHF	TGTGCCAGCAGCGTGACGGGGGGGCCCGGCCAGCCCCAGCATTTT
TRBV7-6	.	TRBJ2-1	.	CASSRAYNEQFF	TGTGCCAGCAGCCGTGCCTACAATGAGCAGTTCTTC
TRBV4-3	.	TRBJ1-4	.	CASSQVYKGVGEKLFF	TGCGCCAGCAGCCAGGTTTATAAGGGGGTCGGTGAAAAACTGTTTTTT
TRBV4-1	few	TRBJ2-7	.	CASSQRQLSPYEQYF	TGCGCCAGCAGCCAAAGACAGTTATCGCCCTACGAGCAGTACTTC
TRBV6-6	.	TRBJ2-1	.	CASLSSYNEQFF	TGTGCCAGCCTAAGCTCCTACAATGAGCAGTTCTTC